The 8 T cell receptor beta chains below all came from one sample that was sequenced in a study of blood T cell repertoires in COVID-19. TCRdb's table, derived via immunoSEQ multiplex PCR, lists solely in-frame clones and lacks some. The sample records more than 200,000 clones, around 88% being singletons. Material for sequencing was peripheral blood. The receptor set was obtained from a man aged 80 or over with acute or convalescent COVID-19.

For the CDR3, the DNA is TGCAGCGTTGGATCAGGGGTGTTCACTGAAGCTTTCTTT. This encodes CSVGSGVFTEAFF. This sequence joins TRBV29-1 and TRBJ1-1; perhaps TRBD1 as D (6 bases). V was shortened by 4 bases and J by 4 bases, with 13 bases between the two germline ends. Germline-derived CDR1 and CDR2 are SQVTM and ANQGSEA. The CDR3 runs to 13 residues.

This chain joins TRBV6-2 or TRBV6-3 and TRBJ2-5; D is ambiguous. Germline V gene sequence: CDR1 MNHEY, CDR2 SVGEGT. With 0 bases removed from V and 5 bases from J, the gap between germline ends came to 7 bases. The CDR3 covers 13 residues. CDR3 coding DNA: TGTGCCAGCAGTTACTCGGTGAGGGAGACCCAGTACTTC. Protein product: CASSYSVRETQYF.

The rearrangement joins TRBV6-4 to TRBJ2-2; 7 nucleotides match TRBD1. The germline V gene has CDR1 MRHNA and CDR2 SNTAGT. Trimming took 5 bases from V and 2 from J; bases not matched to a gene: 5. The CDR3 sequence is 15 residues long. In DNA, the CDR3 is TGTGCCAGCAGTATGGGACAGCCCAACACCGGGGAGCTGTTTTTT. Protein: CASSMGQPNTGELFF.

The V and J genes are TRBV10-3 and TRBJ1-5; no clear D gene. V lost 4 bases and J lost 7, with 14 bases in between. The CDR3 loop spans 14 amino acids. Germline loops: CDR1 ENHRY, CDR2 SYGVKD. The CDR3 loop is CAISVLREVQPQHF. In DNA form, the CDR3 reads TGTGCCATCAGTGTGTTGAGGGAGGTGCAGCCCCAGCATTTT.

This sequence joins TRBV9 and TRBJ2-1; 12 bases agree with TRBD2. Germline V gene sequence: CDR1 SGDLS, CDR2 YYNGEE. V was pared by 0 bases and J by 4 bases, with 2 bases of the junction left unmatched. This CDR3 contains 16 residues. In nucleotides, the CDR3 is TGTGCCAGCAGCGTAGCTACTAGCGGGGGGTACAATGAGCAGTTCTTC. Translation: CASSVATSGGYNEQFF. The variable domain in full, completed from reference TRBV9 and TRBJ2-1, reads DSGVTQTPKHLITATGQRVTLRCSPRSGDLSVYWYQQSLDQGLQFLIQYYNGEERAKGNILERFSAQQFPDLHSELNLSSLELGDSALYFCASSVATSGGYNEQFFGPGTRLTVL.

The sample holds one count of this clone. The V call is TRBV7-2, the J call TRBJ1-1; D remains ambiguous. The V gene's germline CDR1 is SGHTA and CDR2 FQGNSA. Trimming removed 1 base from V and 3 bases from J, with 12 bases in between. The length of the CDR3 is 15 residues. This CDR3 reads CASSLESLRDTEAFF. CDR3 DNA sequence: TGTGCCAGCAGCTTAGAGAGCCTCCGGGACACTGAAGCTTTCTTT.

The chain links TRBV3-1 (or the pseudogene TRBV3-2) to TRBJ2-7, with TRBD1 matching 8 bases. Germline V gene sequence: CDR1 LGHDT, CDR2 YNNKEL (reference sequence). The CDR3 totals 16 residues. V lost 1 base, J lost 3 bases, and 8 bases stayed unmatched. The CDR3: CASSQGSRGPLYEQYF. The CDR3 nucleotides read TGTGCCAGCAGCCAAGGTTCCAGGGGGCCCCTCTACGAGCAGTACTTC.

CDR3 region: CSARDSDGYTF. The CDR3, as DNA: TGCAGTGCTAGAGACAGCGATGGCTACACCTTC. The chain combines TRBV20-1 with TRBJ1-2; D gene ambiguous. Germline loops: CDR1 DFQATT, CDR2 SNEGSKA (reference sequence). This CDR3 comprises 11 residues. Trimming left V 0 bases short and J 6 bases short, with 5 bases between.